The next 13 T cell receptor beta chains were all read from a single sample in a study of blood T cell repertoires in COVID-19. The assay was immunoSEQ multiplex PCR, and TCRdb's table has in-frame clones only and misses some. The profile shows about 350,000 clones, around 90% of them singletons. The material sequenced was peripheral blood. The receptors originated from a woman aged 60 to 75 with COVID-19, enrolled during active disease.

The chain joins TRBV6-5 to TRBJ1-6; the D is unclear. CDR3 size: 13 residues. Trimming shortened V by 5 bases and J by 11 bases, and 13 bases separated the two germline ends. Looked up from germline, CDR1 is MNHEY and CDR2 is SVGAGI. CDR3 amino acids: CASSTRVDTPLHF. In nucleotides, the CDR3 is TGTGCCAGCAGTACGCGCGTCGATACACCCCTCCACTTT.

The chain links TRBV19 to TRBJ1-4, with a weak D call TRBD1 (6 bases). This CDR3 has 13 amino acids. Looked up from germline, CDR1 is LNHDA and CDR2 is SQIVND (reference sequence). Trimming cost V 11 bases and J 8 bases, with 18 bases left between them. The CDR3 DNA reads TGTGCCGTCCGGGGGGCGCTTACGGAAAAACTGTTTTTT. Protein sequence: CAVRGALTEKLFF.

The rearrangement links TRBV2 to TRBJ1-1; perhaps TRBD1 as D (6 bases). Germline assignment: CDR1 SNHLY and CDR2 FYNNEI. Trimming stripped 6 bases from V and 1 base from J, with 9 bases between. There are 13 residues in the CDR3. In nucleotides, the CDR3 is TGTGCCAGCAGCCTACAGGGGAACACTGAAGCTTTCTTT. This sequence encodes CASSLQGNTEAFF.

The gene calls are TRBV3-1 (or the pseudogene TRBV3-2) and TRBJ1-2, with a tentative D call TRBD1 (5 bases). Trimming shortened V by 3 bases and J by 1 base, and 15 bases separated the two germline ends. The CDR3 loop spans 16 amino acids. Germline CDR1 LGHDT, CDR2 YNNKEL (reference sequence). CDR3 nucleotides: TGTGCCAGCAGCCAGGACCACAGGAATCTTAACTATGGCTACACCTTC. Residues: CASSQDHRNLNYGYTF.

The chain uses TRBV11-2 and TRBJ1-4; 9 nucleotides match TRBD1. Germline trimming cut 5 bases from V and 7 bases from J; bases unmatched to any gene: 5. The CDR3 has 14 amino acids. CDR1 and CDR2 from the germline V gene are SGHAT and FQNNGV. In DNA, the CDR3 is TGTGCCAGCAGCATACAGGGGGCTGGTGAAAAACTGTTTTTT. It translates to CASSIQGAGEKLFF.

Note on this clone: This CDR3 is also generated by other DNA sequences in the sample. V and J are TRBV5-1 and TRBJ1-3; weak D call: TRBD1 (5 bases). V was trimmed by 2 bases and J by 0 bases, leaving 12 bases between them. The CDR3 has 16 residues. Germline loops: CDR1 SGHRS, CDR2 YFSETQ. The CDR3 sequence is CASSFGGASSGNTIYF. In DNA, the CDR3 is TGCGCCAGCAGCTTCGGCGGGGCTAGCTCTGGAAACACCATATATTTT.

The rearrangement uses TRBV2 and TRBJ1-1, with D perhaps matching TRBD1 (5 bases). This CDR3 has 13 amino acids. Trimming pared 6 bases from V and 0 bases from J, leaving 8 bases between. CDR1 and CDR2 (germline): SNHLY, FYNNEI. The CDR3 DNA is TGTGCCAGCAGACGGACATTGAACACTGAAGCTTTCTTT. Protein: CASRRTLNTEAFF.

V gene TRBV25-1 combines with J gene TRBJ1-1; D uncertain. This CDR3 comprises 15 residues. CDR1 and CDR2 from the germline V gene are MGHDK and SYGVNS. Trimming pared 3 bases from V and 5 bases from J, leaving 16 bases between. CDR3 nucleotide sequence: TGTGCCAGCAGTGACAGTCTCGGGTTCTCGACTGAAGCTTTCTTT. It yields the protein CASSDSLGFSTEAFF.

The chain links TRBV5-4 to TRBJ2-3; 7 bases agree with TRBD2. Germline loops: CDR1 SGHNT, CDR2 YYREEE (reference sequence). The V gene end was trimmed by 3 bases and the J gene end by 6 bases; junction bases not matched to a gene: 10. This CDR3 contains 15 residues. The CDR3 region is CASSWGGPKVDTQYF. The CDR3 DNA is TGTGCCAGCAGCTGGGGAGGGCCCAAGGTGGATACGCAGTATTTT.

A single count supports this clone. The CDR3 loop reads CASCGSGSILSDTQYF. For the CDR3, the DNA is TGTGCCAGTTGCGGCTCGGGGTCCATTCTTTCAGATACGCAGTATTTT. The chain carries TRBV19 and TRBJ2-3, with a tentative D call TRBD2 (5 bases). The V end was cut by 8 bases, the J end by 4 bases, with 22 bases between. Looked up from germline, CDR1 is LNHDA and CDR2 is SQIVND (reference sequence). CDR3 size: 16 residues.

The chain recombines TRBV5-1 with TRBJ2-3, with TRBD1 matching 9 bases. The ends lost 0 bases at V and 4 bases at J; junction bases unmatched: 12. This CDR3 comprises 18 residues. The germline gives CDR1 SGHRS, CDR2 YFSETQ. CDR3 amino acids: CASSLVQGAGRAPDTQYF. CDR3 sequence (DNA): TGCGCCAGCAGCTTGGTACAGGGGGCGGGCAGAGCCCCAGATACGCAGTATTTT.

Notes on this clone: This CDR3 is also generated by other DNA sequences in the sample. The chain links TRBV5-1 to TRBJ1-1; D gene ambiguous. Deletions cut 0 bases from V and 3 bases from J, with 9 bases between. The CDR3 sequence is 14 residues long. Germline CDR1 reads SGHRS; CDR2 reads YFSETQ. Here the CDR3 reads CASSLGGGHTEAFF. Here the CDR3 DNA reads TGCGCCAGCAGCTTGGGAGGCGGTCACACTGAAGCTTTCTTT.

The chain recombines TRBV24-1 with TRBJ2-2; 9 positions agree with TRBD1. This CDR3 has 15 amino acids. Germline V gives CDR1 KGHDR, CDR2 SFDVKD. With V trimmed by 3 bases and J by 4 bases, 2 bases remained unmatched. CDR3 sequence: CATSDLGQGTGELFF. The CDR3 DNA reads TGTGCCACCAGTGATCTGGGACAGGGCACCGGGGAGCTGTTTTTT.